This T cell receptor (beta chain) was sequenced in a study of graft-versus-host responses after intestinal transplantation. For the study at large: Isolated intestinal, liver-intestinal, or multivisceral transplants had been given to the recipients. Tacrolimus and steroids were given for around 3 years to all recipients after anti-thymocyte globulin induction. Findings of the study overall: Analysis identified GvH clones in recipient marrow, with some appearing first in ileum or blood. Within the allografts of patients who had graft-donor T cell macrochimerism, graft-versus-host to host-versus-graft clonal ratios were high.

With respect to this clone: The antigen is undetermined.

Germline CDR1 SGHVS, CDR2 FNYEAQ. V was pared by 1 base and J by 8 bases, with 27 bases between. This CDR3 region has 19 residues. The data were produced by immunoSEQ multiplex PCR, yet TCRdb's version contains in-frame clones alone and is incomplete. The repertoire consists of roughly 120,000 clones, with about 94% occurring once and the leading ten covering about 0.51%. The sequence came from a human donor who received an intestinal transplant. Sequences were derived from unstimulated CD8+ T cells sorted from spleen or lymph node cells, sampled before intestinal transplant. The rearrangement uses TRBV7-6 and TRBJ2-1; D may be TRBD1 (5 bases). CDR3 protein: CASSLGRNNDPGRLDEQFF. CDR3 DNA: TGTGCCAGCAGCTTAGGGCGGAATAACGATCCAGGGCGCCTCGATGAGCAGTTCTTC.